This TCR beta chain was profiled in a study of graft-versus-host responses after intestinal transplantation. Study information: Uniformly, recipients were administered anti-thymocyte globulin induction with subsequent tacrolimus and steroids for around three years. Whole-study findings and limits: Allografts of one patient group, those with graft-donor T cell macrochimerism, had high graft-versus-host to host-versus-graft clonal ratios. Among circulating GvH clones, peak levels were associated with early post-transplant declines in HvG clones.

In the case of this clone: Its cognate antigen is unknown.

The table came from immunoSEQ multiplex PCR; TCRdb's copy has only in-frame clones and leaves some out. The sample consists of approximately 92,000 clones, about 93% of them appearing once. Sample: unstimulated CD8+ T cells sorted from spleen or lymph node cells, taken before intestinal transplant. This receptor was taken from a human donor who received an intestinal transplant.

CDR3 coding DNA: TGCGCCAGCAGGACGCCGGGACAGGGAAACTATGGCTACACCTTC. Translation gives CASRTPGQGNYGYTF. V usage is TRBV10-2 and J usage is TRBJ1-2; TRBD1 matches at 9 bases. CDR3 length equals 15 residues. Germline CDR1 is WSHSY and CDR2 is SAAADI. The junction had 7 bases not matched to a gene; V was cut back by 6 bases and J by 2 bases.